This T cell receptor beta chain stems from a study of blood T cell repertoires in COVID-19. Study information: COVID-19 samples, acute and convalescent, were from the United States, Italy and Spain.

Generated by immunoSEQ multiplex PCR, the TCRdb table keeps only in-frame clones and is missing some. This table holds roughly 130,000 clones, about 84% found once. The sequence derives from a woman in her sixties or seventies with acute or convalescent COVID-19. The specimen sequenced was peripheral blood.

CDR3 coding DNA: TGTGCCAGCAGTCCCCGGACTAGCGGGGGGTATACGCAGTATTTT. It codes for CASSPRTSGGYTQYF. This chain connects TRBV6-5 to TRBJ2-3; 14 nucleotides agree with TRBD2. CDR3 length: 15 residues. With 5 bases clipped from V and 7 bases from J, the junction kept 5 bases outside the gene matches. Germline CDR1 and CDR2: MNHEY and SVGAGI.